What follows are 10 T cell receptor beta chains derived from one specimen sequenced in a study of T cell repertoires in cytomegalovirus infection. From the reads, TCRdb called clonotypes with MiXCR, one entry per CDR3 protein. The table lists roughly 720,000 distinct CDR3 sequences, approximately 34% of them singletons. The sequencing input was PBMCs. The receptors originated from a human donor in good health (CMV status not recorded). Some clones in this sample may be carry-over from other donors' samples.

This clonotype was counted at least ten times. The chain links TRBV7-6 to TRBJ2-3; 10 bases agree with TRBD1. There are 16 residues in the CDR3. Trimming cost V 1 base and J 3 bases; bases outside gene matches: 4. Per germline, CDR1 SGHVS and CDR2 FNYEAQ. DNA for the CDR3: TGTGCCAGCAGCTTAGGGACAGGGGGTTCGACAGATACGCAGTATTTT. This encodes CASSLGTGGSTDTQYF. Filled out from reference TRBV7-6 and TRBJ2-3, the complete variable domain reads GAGVSQSPRYKVTKRGQDVALRCDPISGHVSLYWYRQALGQGPEFLTYFNYEAQQDKSGLPNDRFSAERPEGSISTLTIQRTEQRDSAMYRCASSLGTGGSTDTQYFGPGTRLTVL.

The V gene is TRBV28, the J gene TRBJ2-7; 8 bases map to TRBD1. The V gene end was trimmed by 2 bases and the J gene end by 2 bases; junction bases not matched to a gene: 2. The germline gives CDR1 MDHEN, CDR2 SYDVKM. The CDR3 loop spans 14 amino acids. The CDR3 DNA reads as TGTGCCAGCAGTTTACCGGACAGGGCCTACGAGCAGTACTTC. Its translation is CASSLPDRAYEQYF.

The CDR3 DNA sequence: TGCGCCAGCAGATTTTCGGGGGCCGGGGGGTCGTTCGTGGATACGCAGTATTTT. Residues: CASRFSGAGGSFVDTQYF. The rearrangement joins TRBV5-1 to TRBJ2-3; TRBD2 is a possible D gene (7 bases). V was pared by 5 bases and J by 6 bases, with 28 bases between. Germline assignment: CDR1 SGHRS and CDR2 YFSETQ. The CDR3 has 18 residues. Together with reference TRBV5-1 and TRBJ2-3, the CDR3 gives the full variable domain: KAGVTQTPRYLIKTRGQQVTLSCSPISGHRSVSWYQQTPGQGLQFLFEYFSETQRNKGNFPGRFSGRQFSNSRSEMNVSTLELGDSALYLCASRFSGAGGSFVDTQYFGPGTRLTVL.

As to this clonotype: This may be a read error, as it is one base from a much larger clone. This chain connects TRBV12-3 or TRBV12-4 to TRBJ2-1, with D possibly being TRBD2 (5 bases). The CDR3 runs 16 residues. The CDR3 region is CASSPLAGVGGNEPFF. The CDR3 DNA reads TGTGCCAGCAGTCCCTTGGCGGGTGTAGGAGGAAATGAGCCGTTCTTC.

This clonotype was detected only a few times. The rearrangement links TRBV6-1 to TRBJ2-5; D possibly corresponds to TRBD2 (5 bases). V was pared by 5 bases and J by 1 base, with 20 bases between. Germline V gene lookup returns CDR1 MNHNS and CDR2 SASEGT. This CDR3 contains 17 residues. CDR3 DNA: TGTGCCAGCAGTCACAGACTGATAGCGAGGGTCCAAGAGACCCAGTACTTC. Translation gives CASSHRLIARVQETQYF.

The chain is built from TRBV5-4 and TRBJ2-5; 7 bases align to TRBD2. After removal of 4 bases from V and 5 bases from J, the junction contained 11 bases not matched to a gene. Germline V gene lookup returns CDR1 SGHNT and CDR2 YYREEE (reference sequence). CDR3 size: 15 residues. CDR3 nucleotides: TGTGCCAGCAGCGGGATGGCGGGGGAAGGGGAGACCCAGTACTTC. Protein sequence: CASSGMAGEGETQYF.

This clonotype was seen a handful of times. The rearrangement joins TRBV6-5 to TRBJ2-7, with D uncertain. The ends were cut back, 1 base at V and 2 bases at J, with 12 bases in the middle. This CDR3 has 15 amino acids. Germline loops: CDR1 MNHEY, CDR2 SVGAGI. CDR3 sequence: CASSYFPPPPYEQYF. The CDR3 region has the DNA TGTGCCAGCAGTTACTTCCCTCCCCCTCCCTACGAGCAGTACTTC.

This clonotype was seen ten or more times. V usage is TRBV19 and J usage is TRBJ1-1, with D possibly matching TRBD1 (6 bases). Germline V gene data show CDR1 as LNHDA and CDR2 as SQIVND (reference sequence). This CDR3 has 15 amino acids. The germline V and J ends were trimmed by 1 base and 1 base, with 10 bases remaining between them. The chain's CDR3 is CASSIGTARNTEAFF. CDR3 DNA: TGTGCCAGTAGTATAGGGACAGCGCGGAACACTGAAGCTTTCTTT.

The chain carries TRBV6-1 and TRBJ2-3; 8 bases are shared with TRBD1. Germline trimming cut 0 bases from V and 0 bases from J; bases unmatched to any gene: 8. This CDR3 region has 18 residues. Germline V gives CDR1 MNHNS, CDR2 SASEGT. The CDR3 DNA reads as TGTGCCAGCAGTGAAGCGCGAGGAGGACAGGGAAGCACAGATACGCAGTATTTT. The encoded protein is CASSEARGGQGSTDTQYF.

This chain joins TRBV28 and TRBJ1-4; 10 bases match TRBD1. V lost 6 bases, J lost 5 bases, and 12 bases stayed unmatched. Germline-derived CDR1 and CDR2 are MDHEN and SYDVKM. CDR3 size: 17 residues. Here the CDR3 DNA reads TGTGCCAGCAGGCCTACCGGGACAGGGGCCAGGAATGAAAAACTGTTTTTT. Encoded protein: CASRPTGTGARNEKLFF.